This passage covers 21 T cell receptor beta chains from one sample sequenced in a study of blood T cell repertoires in COVID-19. This table comes from immunoSEQ multiplex PCR, and its TCRdb copy is limited to in-frame clones, with some not included. This table holds 200,000 to 250,000 clones, roughly 86% found once. The sequencing input was peripheral blood. The source is a man at least 80 years old with acute or convalescent COVID-19.

V gene TRBV13 combines with J gene TRBJ1-2; D might be TRBD1 (6 bases). V lost 3 bases to trimming and J lost 4 bases, with 12 bases between them. The germline gives CDR1 PRHDT, CDR2 FYEKMQ (reference sequence). The CDR3 consists of 14 residues. CDR3 in amino acids: CASSLSTGPYGYTF. The CDR3 DNA is TGTGCCAGCAGCTTGAGCACAGGGCCCTATGGCTACACCTTC.

The chain uses TRBV3-1 (or the pseudogene TRBV3-2) and TRBJ1-1; 9 bases line up with TRBD1. Germline assignment: CDR1 LGHDT and CDR2 YNNKEL (reference sequence). Trimming at V came to 4 bases and at J to 3 bases, leaving 3 bases not matched to a gene. This CDR3 has 14 amino acids. This CDR3 is CASSLRDRDTEAFF. CDR3 DNA: TGTGCCAGCAGCCTCCGGGACAGGGACACTGAAGCTTTCTTT.

In nucleotides, the CDR3 is TGCGCCAGCAGCCCCGACAGACCAGGAGAGACCCAGTACTTC. It encodes CASSPDRPGETQYF. The rearrangement uses TRBV5-1 and TRBJ2-5; the D gene is possibly TRBD1 (5 bases). V was clipped by 4 bases and J by 4 bases, with 14 bases between them. Germline CDR1 is SGHRS and CDR2 is YFSETQ. The length of the CDR3 is 14 residues.

This sequence joins TRBV2 and TRBJ2-1; the D gene is possibly TRBD2 (5 bases). CDR1 and CDR2 from the germline V gene are SNHLY and FYNNEI. This CDR3 has 10 amino acids. CDR3 in DNA: TGTGCTTCTCGGGGTAATGAGCAGTTCTTC. Protein: CASRGNEQFF.

This clone was detected a few times. The V gene is TRBV28, the J gene TRBJ1-5; 8 nucleotides match TRBD1. There are 15 residues in the CDR3. Per the germline V gene, CDR1 is MDHEN and CDR2 is SYDVKM. The J segment lost 4 bases and the V segment lost 5 bases, leaving 7 bases of the junction unmatched. This chain's CDR3 is CASSPHGQGNQPQHF. DNA for the CDR3: TGTGCCAGCAGTCCCCACGGACAGGGTAATCAGCCCCAGCATTTT.

The chain has TRBV3-1 (or the pseudogene TRBV3-2) and TRBJ1-5, with no clear D. With 0 bases removed from V and 5 bases from J, the gap between germline ends came to 5 bases. Germline V gene data show CDR1 as LGHDT and CDR2 as YNNKEL (reference sequence). This CDR3 is built from 13 residues. This CDR3 reads CASSQDPDQPQHF. In DNA, the CDR3 is TGTGCCAGCAGCCAAGATCCGGATCAGCCCCAGCATTTT.

This chain uses TRBV4-1 with TRBJ2-1; 10 bases line up with TRBD2. Trimming removed 0 bases from V and 10 bases from J; junction bases left unmatched: 9. The CDR3 spans 16 residues. Germline CDR1 and CDR2: MGHRA and YSYEKL. CDR3 nucleotides: TGCGCCAGCAGCCAAGAGGGGGCTAGCGGGAGATACGAGCAGTTCTTC. Encoded protein: CASSQEGASGRYEQFF.

The V call is TRBV28, the J call TRBJ1-1; weak D call: TRBD1 (6 bases). CDR1 is MDHEN and CDR2 is SYDVKM in the germline V gene. Between the trimmed V and J ends, which lost 5 bases and 1 base, there was a span of 14 bases. The CDR3 is 15 residues long. The CDR3 bases are TGTGCCAGCAGTCCCGCACAGGGTTGGAACACTGAAGCTTTCTTT. It is translated as CASSPAQGWNTEAFF.

The chain couples TRBV18 to TRBJ1-5; 8 bases line up with TRBD1. V shed 5 bases, J shed 6 bases, and the junction held 9 bases outside the gene matches. CDR3 length: 15 residues. CDR1 and CDR2 (germline): KGHSH, LQKENI. The DNA for the CDR3 is TGTGCCAGCTCATCGACAGGGGAGAAGGTTCAGCCCCAGCATTTT. The encoded protein is CASSSTGEKVQPQHF.

This chain joins TRBV7-9 and TRBJ1-6; D not resolved. This CDR3 is built from 15 residues. The V and J ends lost 4 bases and 6 bases respectively, with 13 bases between them. Germline CDR1 and CDR2: SEHNR and FQNEAQ (reference sequence). As DNA, the CDR3 is TGTGCCAGCAGCTCTAACACGGGGTTTAATTCACCCCTCCACTTT. Amino acid sequence: CASSSNTGFNSPLHF.

This sequence joins TRBV4-2 and TRBJ1-1; D is unresolved. The length of the CDR3 is 13 residues. V gave up 7 bases and J gave up 5 bases, with 14 bases separating them. The germline CDR1 and CDR2 sequences are LGHNA and YNFKEQ. The CDR3 DNA reads as TGTGCCAGCACCAAGGCGGGTGGAACTGAAGCTTTCTTT. This encodes CASTKAGGTEAFF.

The chain employs TRBV28 and TRBJ2-7; 9 bases match TRBD1. The CDR3 has 15 amino acids. The germline V gene has CDR1 MDHEN and CDR2 SYDVKM. Trimming at V came to 5 bases and at J to 4 bases, leaving 9 bases not matched to a gene. The CDR3 DNA reads TGTGCCAGCAGTCCGGGACAGGGCTTTGTGTACGAGCAGTACTTC. Amino acids: CASSPGQGFVYEQYF.

Here the CDR3 DNA reads TGTGCCAGCAGCTTGAACCTAGCGGGGGGGGTAGATACGCAGTATTTT. Its translation is CASSLNLAGGVDTQYF. The chain joins TRBV7-6 to TRBJ2-3, with 12 bases aligning to TRBD2. With V trimmed by 3 bases and J by 5 bases, 6 bases remained unmatched. The CDR3 runs to 16 residues. The germline gives CDR1 SGHVS, CDR2 FNYEAQ.

The chain recombines TRBV6-2 or TRBV6-3 with TRBJ1-1; the D is unclear. The germline V gene encodes CDR1 MNHEY and CDR2 SVGEGT. The CDR3 is 15 residues long. V was trimmed by 2 bases and J by 6 bases, leaving 16 bases between them. CDR3 nucleotide sequence: TGTGCCAGCAGTTACCCCTCGGGAGCCGGACCTGAAGCTTTCTTT. This encodes CASSYPSGAGPEAFF.

V is TRBV5-1 and J is TRBJ2-1; 7 nucleotides agree with TRBD2. In germline, CDR1 is SGHRS, CDR2 YFSETQ. This CDR3 spans 15 amino acids. J lost 3 bases, V lost 7 bases, and 10 bases had no gene match. CDR3 loop: CASYPPSGNYNEQFF. For the CDR3, the DNA is TGCGCCAGCTACCCTCCTAGCGGTAACTACAATGAGCAGTTCTTC.

The V and J genes are TRBV9 and TRBJ1-1, with 7 bases identical to TRBD1. The CDR3 runs 14 residues. The ends lost 3 bases at V and 4 bases at J; junction bases unmatched: 6. Germline-derived CDR1 and CDR2 are SGDLS and YYNGEE. The CDR3 reads CASSATGVGTEAFF. In nucleotides, the CDR3 is TGTGCCAGCAGCGCTACAGGGGTAGGCACTGAAGCTTTCTTT.

The table lists this clone with a few counts. It is unclear where the CDR3 begins or ends on the DNA, so no DNA is shown, and the CDR3 is as TCRdb lists it. The chain employs TRBV19 and TRBJ1-5. Germline CDR1 reads LNHDA; CDR2 reads SQIVND (reference sequence). Termini included, the CDR3 measures 14 amino acids. The CDR3 loop reads CASTSGGVNQPQHF.

The chain employs TRBV20-1 and TRBJ1-5; unclear D gene. V was pared by 5 bases and J by 6 bases, with 8 bases between. Per the germline V gene, CDR1 is DFQATT and CDR2 is SNEGSKA (reference sequence). The CDR3 runs to 11 residues. CDR3 coding DNA: TGCAGTGCTCAAGCGGGTCAGCCCCAGCATTTT. Amino acid sequence: CSAQAGQPQHF.

The V gene is TRBV5-1, the J gene TRBJ1-1; D remains unclear. CDR1 and CDR2 (germline): SGHRS, YFSETQ. This CDR3 is built from 13 residues. The V end lost 4 bases, the J end lost 5 bases, and 12 bases lay between the germline ends. CDR3 bases: TGCGCCAGCAGCACCAGAGGTTCAACTGAAGCTTTCTTT. Translated: CASSTRGSTEAFF. Full variable domain (remainder filled in from reference TRBV5-1 and TRBJ1-1): KAGVTQTPRYLIKTRGQQVTLSCSPISGHRSVSWYQQTPGQGLQFLFEYFSETQRNKGNFPGRFSGRQFSNSRSEMNVSTLELGDSALYLCASSTRGSTEAFFGQGTRLTVV.

The chain is built from TRBV5-1 and TRBJ2-2, with 8 positions matching TRBD2. Per the germline V gene, CDR1 is SGHRS and CDR2 is YFSETQ. The CDR3 is 13 amino acids. Trimming removed 4 bases from V and 6 bases from J; junction bases left unmatched: 2. The CDR3 DNA follows: TGCGCCAGCAGCACTAGCGGAGCCGGGGAGCTGTTTTTT. It is translated as CASSTSGAGELFF.

This chain links TRBV5-1 with TRBJ1-4, with D possibly TRBD1 on 5 matching bases. The germline CDR1 and CDR2 sequences are SGHRS and YFSETQ. Trimming cost V 4 bases and J 4 bases, with 11 bases left between them. The CDR3 has 14 residues. As DNA, the CDR3 is TGCGCCAGCAGCCAGGGTCGGAGTAATGAAAAACTGTTTTTT. Its protein is CASSQGRSNEKLFF.